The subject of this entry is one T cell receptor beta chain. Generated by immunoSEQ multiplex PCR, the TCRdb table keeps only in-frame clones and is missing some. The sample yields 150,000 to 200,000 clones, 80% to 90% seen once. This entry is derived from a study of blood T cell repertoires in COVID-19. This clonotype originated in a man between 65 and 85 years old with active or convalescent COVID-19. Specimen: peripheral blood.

This CDR3 is CASSLAVGQGRVDYGYTF. The CDR3 coding sequence is TGTGCCAGCAGCTTAGCTGTCGGACAGGGAAGGGTGGACTATGGCTACACCTTC. V usage is TRBV7-6 and J usage is TRBJ1-2, with 8 bases identical to TRBD1. The V segment lost 0 bases and the J segment 3 bases; nucleotides outside the gene matches: 12. Germline V gene sequence: CDR1 SGHVS, CDR2 FNYEAQ. This CDR3 spans 18 amino acids. Filled out from reference TRBV7-6 and TRBJ1-2, the complete variable domain reads GAGVSQSPRYKVTKRGQDVALRCDPISGHVSLYWYRQALGQGPEFLTYFNYEAQQDKSGLPNDRFSAERPEGSISTLTIQRTEQRDSAMYRCASSLAVGQGRVDYGYTFGSGTRLTVV.